These 20 T cell receptor beta chains share one sample of origin, sequenced in a study of blood T cell repertoires in COVID-19. Assay used: immunoSEQ multiplex PCR; TCRdb lists only in-frame clones, some missing. Among fewer than 200,000 clones listed, 80% were seen once. Sequencing was carried out using peripheral blood. The source is a man between 65 and 80 years old with active or convalescent COVID-19.

The rearrangement links TRBV30 to TRBJ2-3; 8 bases are a match to TRBD2. This CDR3 has 15 residues. The ends lost 0 bases at V and 5 bases at J; junction bases unmatched: 7. Germline lookup yields CDR1 GTSNPN and CDR2 SVGIG (reference sequence). The CDR3 DNA follows: TGTGCCTGGAGTGTACGCGGGGGGCGAGGAGATACGCAGTATTTT. Protein product: CAWSVRGGRGDTQYF. The whole variable domain, filled in from reference TRBV30 and TRBJ2-3, reads SQTIHQWPATLVQPVGSPLSLECTVEGTSNPNLYWYRQAAGRGLQLLFYSVGIGQISSEVPQNLSASRPQDRQFILSSKKLLLSDSGFYLCAWSVRGGRGDTQYFGPGTRLTVL.

The V gene is TRBV19, the J gene TRBJ2-3, with unresolved D. Per germline, CDR1 LNHDA and CDR2 SQIVND (reference sequence). Trimming cost V 5 bases and J 5 bases, with 8 bases left between them. The CDR3 length is 12 residues. CDR3 loop: CASSADGDTQYF. CDR3 nucleotide sequence: TGTGCCAGTAGTGCGGATGGAGATACGCAGTATTTT.

The genes are TRBV2 and TRBJ2-3, with a tentative D call TRBD1 (5 bases). V gave up 3 bases and J gave up 6 bases, with 7 bases separating them. The CDR3 consists of 12 residues. From germline, CDR1 is SNHLY and CDR2 FYNNEI. CDR3 residues: CASSDPGDTQYF. The CDR3 DNA reads as TGTGCCAGCAGTGATCCAGGGGATACGCAGTATTTT.

This chain connects TRBV13 to TRBJ2-6, with 9 bases fitting TRBD1. Germline CDR1 is PRHDT and CDR2 is FYEKMQ (reference sequence). The CDR3 contains 18 residues. V was pared by 1 base and J by 3 bases, with 7 bases of the junction left unmatched. DNA for the CDR3: TGTGCCAGCAGCTTAGTACGGACAGGGGTTGATGGGGCCAACGTCCTGACTTTC. Residues: CASSLVRTGVDGANVLTF.

V gene TRBV6-6 combines with J gene TRBJ2-3; 10 bases are shared with TRBD1. With V trimmed by 5 bases and J by 6 bases, 5 bases remained unmatched. The germline V gene encodes CDR1 MNHNY and CDR2 SVGAGI (reference sequence). The CDR3 totals 14 residues. The CDR3 DNA reads as TGTGCCAGCAGTCCCGGGACAGGGGTGGATACGCAGTATTTT. This translates into CASSPGTGVDTQYF.

This clone was observed a handful of times. This chain connects TRBV5-1 to TRBJ2-2, with a weak D call TRBD1 (6 bases). CDR3 size: 13 residues. Trimming left V 10 bases short and J 1 base short, with 11 bases between. Looked up from germline, CDR1 is SGHRS and CDR2 is YFSETQ. The CDR3 reads CASRTENTGELFF. In nucleotides, the CDR3 is TGCGCCTCAAGGACAGAGAACACCGGGGAGCTGTTTTTT.

CDR3 bases: TGTGCCTGGAGACCGGGACAGGGAGATCTGCCCCAGCATTTT. Translation: CAWRPGQGDLPQHF. V gene TRBV30 combines with J gene TRBJ1-5; 9 nucleotides line up with TRBD1. This CDR3 contains 14 residues. J was trimmed by 9 bases and V by 3 bases; bases with no gene match: 9. The V gene's germline CDR1 is GTSNPN and CDR2 SVGIG (reference sequence).

The genes are TRBV5-4 and TRBJ1-2; 9 bases line up with TRBD1. CDR3 length equals 15 residues. The germline CDR1 and CDR2 sequences are SGHNT and YYREEE (reference sequence). V shed 4 bases, J shed 4 bases, and the junction held 8 bases outside the gene matches. Here the CDR3 reads CASSPGTGGPYGYTF. CDR3 coding DNA: TGTGCCAGCAGCCCTGGAACAGGGGGCCCCTATGGCTACACCTTC.

This sequence joins TRBV2 and TRBJ1-5; D is perhaps TRBD1 (6 bases). The CDR3 is made up of 15 amino acids. The V end lost 4 bases, the J end lost 3 bases, and 13 bases lay between the germline ends. Germline CDR1 and CDR2: SNHLY and FYNNEI. The DNA for the CDR3 is TGTGCCAGCAGTGGTCAGGGACACAACAATCAGCCCCAGCATTTT. Encoded protein: CASSGQGHNNQPQHF.

The V call is TRBV4-3, the J call TRBJ1-1; tentatively, D is TRBD1 (5 bases). Between the trimmed V and J ends, which lost 0 bases and 1 base, there was a span of 9 bases. From germline, CDR1 is LGHNA and CDR2 YSLEER. This CDR3 comprises 15 residues. In nucleotides, the CDR3 is TGCGCCAGCAGCCAAGATAGGGGCAGGAACACTGAAGCTTTCTTT. Translating it yields CASSQDRGRNTEAFF.

In this sample, this clone turned up once. The chain has TRBV5-4 and TRBJ1-2; D is perhaps TRBD1 (6 bases). V lost 0 bases to trimming and J lost 1 base, with 16 bases between them. The germline CDR1 and CDR2 sequences are SGHNT and YYREEE (reference sequence). The CDR3 has 17 residues. CDR3 bases: TGTGCCAGCAGCTTGGGACAGGTGGGGGGGCTTAACTATGGCTACACCTTC. This gives the protein CASSLGQVGGLNYGYTF.

This clone is a singleton in its sample. The V call is TRBV6-5, the J call TRBJ1-6; perhaps TRBD1 as D (5 bases). Trimming took 6 bases from V and 9 from J, leaving 9 bases between them. The CDR3 extends over 12 amino acids. Germline V lookup: CDR1 MNHEY, CDR2 SVGAGI. This chain's CDR3 is CASRQGGSPLHF. In DNA, the CDR3 is TGTGCCAGCAGGCAGGGAGGTTCACCCCTCCACTTT.

The rearrangement joins TRBV5-1 to TRBJ2-3; TRBD2 matches at 14 bases. This CDR3 comprises 16 residues. V lost 6 bases and J lost 5; bases outside the gene matches: 8. In germline, CDR1 is SGHRS, CDR2 YFSETQ. The CDR3, as DNA: TGCGCCAGCAACTCCGCCGGGACTAGCGGGAGAGATACGCAGTATTTT. It codes for CASNSAGTSGRDTQYF. Supplemented by reference TRBV5-1 and TRBJ2-3, the full variable domain reads KAGVTQTPRYLIKTRGQQVTLSCSPISGHRSVSWYQQTPGQGLQFLFEYFSETQRNKGNFPGRFSGRQFSNSRSEMNVSTLELGDSALYLCASNSAGTSGRDTQYFGPGTRLTVL.

This chain connects TRBV30 to TRBJ1-2; D may be TRBD1 (5 bases). The germline CDR1 and CDR2 sequences are GTSNPN and SVGIG (reference sequence). This CDR3 has 11 amino acids. The V end was cut by 2 bases, the J end by 7 bases, with 8 bases between. CDR3 sequence reads: CAWSTGPGYTF. Here the CDR3 DNA reads TGTGCCTGGAGTACAGGCCCTGGCTACACCTTC.

This clone was observed once. The genes are TRBV5-1 and TRBJ2-3, with TRBD1 matching 8 bases. V trimming: 5 bases; J trimming: 3 bases; junction bases outside the gene matches: 8. From germline, CDR1 is SGHRS and CDR2 YFSETQ. The CDR3 is 15 amino acids. The CDR3 region is CASSPQGALTDTQYF. The CDR3 DNA follows: TGCGCCAGCAGTCCTCAGGGGGCTTTGACAGATACGCAGTATTTT. Full variable domain (outside the CDR3, taken from reference TRBV5-1 and TRBJ2-3): KAGVTQTPRYLIKTRGQQVTLSCSPISGHRSVSWYQQTPGQGLQFLFEYFSETQRNKGNFPGRFSGRQFSNSRSEMNVSTLELGDSALYLCASSPQGALTDTQYFGPGTRLTVL.

CDR3 sequence reads: CAAGTGDSYNEQFF. The DNA for the CDR3 is TGTGCCGCGGGCACGGGGGACTCCTACAATGAGCAGTTCTTC. V gene TRBV19 combines with J gene TRBJ2-1, with D tentatively TRBD2 (6 bases). Germline assignment: CDR1 LNHDA and CDR2 SQIVND (reference sequence). V was clipped by 11 bases and J by 0 bases, with 14 bases between them. The CDR3 consists of 14 residues.

This clone turned up a few times. The chain couples TRBV18 to TRBJ1-1; no clear D gene. The germline CDR1 and CDR2 sequences are KGHSH and LQKENI. This CDR3 comprises 14 residues. V shed 0 bases and J shed 8 bases, with 13 bases lying between them. The CDR3 sequence: CASSPPQPSAEAFF. The CDR3 bases are TGTGCCAGCTCACCACCACAGCCCTCGGCCGAAGCTTTCTTT.

The chain links TRBV19 to TRBJ2-2, with D uncertain. The V gene lost 5 bases and the J gene lost 0 bases, with 10 bases spanning the gap. The CDR3 sequence is 15 residues long. Germline V CDR1 and CDR2: LNHDA, SQIVND (reference sequence). CDR3 nucleotide sequence: TGTGCCAGTAGTCCTCAGGCCGCGAACACCGGGGAGCTGTTTTTT. This sequence encodes CASSPQAANTGELFF.

The rearrangement uses TRBV2 and TRBJ1-2; a possible D gene is TRBD1 (5 bases). The V end was cut by 6 bases, the J end by 4 bases, with 18 bases between. Per germline, CDR1 SNHLY and CDR2 FYNNEI. The CDR3 is 15 residues long. This CDR3 reads CASRENGGRSYGYTF. DNA for the CDR3: TGTGCCAGCAGAGAGAACGGGGGTAGGAGCTATGGCTACACCTTC.

The chain couples TRBV6-5 to TRBJ1-2, with TRBD1 matching 9 bases. CDR3 length: 13 residues. The V gene end was trimmed by 5 bases and the J gene end by 6 bases; junction bases not matched to a gene: 4. The germline V gene encodes CDR1 MNHEY and CDR2 SVGAGI. The CDR3 is CASSHRGRDGYTF. The CDR3, as DNA: TGTGCCAGCAGTCACAGGGGGCGGGATGGCTACACCTTC.